Following are 2 T cell receptor beta chains from one sample sequenced in a study of shared T cell receptors in the human thymus. Some clones are missing from TCRdb's copy, which holds only in-frame ones; the method was immunoSEQ multiplex PCR. The sample has about 660,000 clones; approximately 88% are singletons. This sample was also put to use in a study of human thymus T cells.

Material: thymocytes. The receptors stem from a boy less than two years old with a congenital heart defect.

This chain joins TRBV5-4 and TRBJ1-1, with TRBD1 matching 9 bases. V shed 3 bases, J shed 1 base, and the junction held 4 bases outside the gene matches. The CDR3 loop spans 15 amino acids. CDR1 is SGHNT, CDR2 YYREEE, per germline (reference sequence). The CDR3 coding sequence is TGTGCCAGCAGCTCGTGGACAGGGGAGAACACTGAAGCTTTCTTT. Translating it yields CASSSWTGENTEAFF.

The chain is built from TRBV14 and TRBJ1-5; 7 bases line up with TRBD1. J lost 3 bases, V lost 1 base, and 3 bases had no gene match. Germline CDR1 is SGHDN and CDR2 is FVKESK. This CDR3 spans 15 amino acids. In nucleotides, the CDR3 is TGTGCCAGCAGCCAAGGGACAGGCCCCAATCAGCCCCAGCATTTT. It codes for CASSQGTGPNQPQHF.